This T cell receptor beta chain was captured by sequencing in a study of blood T cells in healthy people across ages. Primers used in a second PCR of roughly 6 to 12 cycles were a sample-barcoded 5' primer and a J-beta primer mix. TCRdb ran MiXCR on the 5' RACE reads and lists one entry per CDR3 protein. The repertoire has roughly 1 million distinct CDR3 sequences, roughly a quarter of them found once; the top ten carry 0.75%. Germline values: CDR1 LGHNA, CDR2 YSLEER. This CDR3 spans 13 amino acids. This clonotype was counted a few times. The same sample was also used in a study of T cells of mothers and their children.

The source of this sequence is a girl aged 2-10 years in good health. This chain joins TRBV4-3 and TRBJ2-5, with D uncertain. The J call may be mistaken, given a closer DNA end match to TRBJ2-7. Sequencing was carried out using blood. The CDR3, as DNA: TGCGCCAGGGGTAGCAAGTTTGTCCACGAGCAGTACTTC. Encoded protein: CARGSKFVHEQYF.